This T cell receptor beta chain was captured in a study of blood T cells in healthy people across ages. V lost 3 bases and J 0 bases, leaving 14 bases between the germline ends. Looked up from germline, CDR1 is LGHDT and CDR2 is YNNKEL (reference sequence). The CDR3 consists of 16 residues. Per-sample yields of isolated PBMCs were at least 6 million. Findings and limits, study-wide: Strong correlation was found linking TCR beta diversity to naive T cell percentage.

A remark on this clonotype: What it recognizes is unknown.

Alongside a J-beta primer mix, a sample-barcoded 5' primer served in a second PCR lasting roughly 7 to 12 cycles. Each of the cDNA molecules was tagged by a template-switch adaptor with 12 random nucleotides. TCRdb processed the 5' RACE reads anew with MiXCR; each CDR3 protein has one entry. Among 750,000 to 950,000 distinct CDR3 sequences listed, 25% to 35% were seen once. This sample also appeared in a second study, on T cells of mothers and their children. That study adds: Samples were provided by three healthy Caucasian mothers and their six children.

This TCR derives from a woman aged 40 to 55 in good health. The source material was blood. The chain is built from TRBV3-1 and TRBJ1-1; perhaps TRBD1 as D (6 bases). The DNA of the CDR3 is TGTGCCAGCAGCCACTATTCTCAGGGGATGAACACTGAAGCTTTCTTT. It translates to CASSHYSQGMNTEAFF.